This T cell receptor (beta chain) originates from a study of blood T cells in healthy people across ages. Study summary: Template switching captured about one barcoded beta molecule per two T cells.

Regarding the study as a whole: Possibly confounding the expanded clonotype changes was the fact that donor CMV status was unknown.

Primed by a sample-barcoded 5' primer and a J-beta primer mix, a second PCR proceeded for roughly 6 to 12 cycles. Each TCR beta cDNA got a 12-nucleotide random molecular identifier. MiXCR, run by TCRdb on the 5' RACE reads, gives a single entry per CDR3 protein. The top ten hold more than 2% of the sample, which has about 1.8 million distinct CDR3 sequences, about 50% seen once. In this sample, this clonotype turned up a few times. Its antigen remains unidentified. Per germline, CDR1 MDHEN and CDR2 SYDVKM. The CDR3 has 13 amino acids. The germline V and J ends were trimmed by 0 bases and 3 bases, with 6 bases remaining between them. Total RNA, at least 6 micrograms per sample, came from PBMCs.

This TCR derives from a woman between 40 and 55 years old in good health. This rearrangement joins TRBV28 to TRBJ2-7; no definite D call. The sample consisted of blood. CDR3 coding DNA: TGTGCCAGCAGTTTATGGGGGATCTACGAGCAGTACTTC. This gives the protein CASSLWGIYEQYF.